The text below deals with one T cell receptor beta chain. This entry comes from a study of technical replicates of blood from several donors. CDR1 and CDR2 from the germline V gene are SNHLY and FYNNEI. With 5 bases clipped from V and 4 bases from J, the junction kept 7 bases outside the gene matches. The CDR3 contains 14 residues. Here immunoSEQ multiplex PCR was the method, and the copy in TCRdb shows in-frame clones only, minus some. This table holds 72,000 or so clones, 92% found once. This sequence originates from a human donor in good health. Specimen: T cells isolated from PBMCs. V is TRBV2 and J is TRBJ2-7; TRBD1 agrees at 8 bases. CDR3: CASSKRRDRYEQYF. CDR3 sequence (DNA): TGTGCCAGCAGTAAGCGGAGGGACAGGTACGAGCAGTACTTC.